The clone carrying this TCR beta chain was counted a single time. Other DNA sequences from this sample encode an identical CDR3 as well. V lost 1 base and J lost 2, with 6 bases in between. This CDR3 is built from 14 residues. CDR1 SGHAT and CDR2 FQNNGV come from the germline V gene. This specimen comes from a study of shared clonotypes between healthy human individuals. Clones were sequenced by immunoSEQ multiplex PCR, and TCRdb holds only the in-frame ones, with some missing. The sample includes millions of clones, about 93% seen only once; the top ten take approximately 1.7%. Cells designated naive CD8 were CD45RO-negative and were positively selected for CCR7, with terminally differentiated effector memory CD45RA+ cells excluded.

This sequence originates from a man aged 18 to 30 in good health. Some clones in this sample may be carry-over from other donors' samples. The rearrangement links TRBV11-2 to TRBJ1-5, with D tentatively TRBD1 (5 bases). Sequencing was performed on naive CD8+ T cells from PBMCs. In DNA form, the CDR3 reads TGTGCCAGCAGCTTAGGGGGCGGCAATCAGCCCCAGCATTTT. This gives the protein CASSLGGGNQPQHF. Supplemented by reference TRBV11-2 and TRBJ1-5, the full variable domain reads EAGVAQSPRYKIIEKRQSVAFWCNPISGHATLYWYQQILGQGPKLLIQFQNNGVVDDSQLPKDRFSAERLKGVDSTLKIQPAKLEDSAVYLCASSLGGGNQPQHFGDGTRLSIL.